The 6 T cell receptor beta chains in this list originate from one sample, sequenced in a study of graft-versus-host responses after intestinal transplantation. TCRdb keeps only in-frame clones here, not all; method: immunoSEQ multiplex PCR. Of 9,500 or so clones in the sample, approximately 90% are singletons; the top ten hold approximately 9.9%. Here the sequenced sample was PBMCs, taken 240 to 250 days after intestinal transplant. These receptors originate from a human patient who received an intestinal transplant, so some T cells may come from the graft donor.

V and J are TRBV9 and TRBJ1-6; a possible D gene is TRBD1 (6 bases). CDR1 SGDLS and CDR2 YYNGEE come from the germline V gene. V lost 4 bases and J 5 bases, leaving 7 bases between the germline ends. There are 13 residues in the CDR3. The CDR3 here is CASSRDNNSPLHF. DNA for the CDR3: TGTGCCAGCAGCCGGGACAATAATTCACCCCTCCACTTT.

DNA of the CDR3: TGTGCCACCAGCAGTCTCCCTCGGGACAGCGAAAAACTGTTTTTT. This encodes CATSSLPRDSEKLFF. The chain carries TRBV15 and TRBJ1-4, with TRBD1 matching 7 bases. The CDR3 is made up of 15 amino acids. The J segment lost 8 bases and the V segment lost 3 bases, leaving 9 bases of the junction unmatched. The germline CDR1 and CDR2 sequences are LNHNV and YYDKDF (reference sequence).

The chain has TRBV30 and TRBJ2-1; D gene uncertain. Germline CDR1 is GTSNPN and CDR2 is SVGIG (reference sequence). The CDR3 sequence is 13 residues long. V shed 3 bases and J shed 5 bases, with 11 bases lying between them. The CDR3 loop reads CAWREAGDNEQFF. CDR3 nucleotide sequence: TGTGCCTGGAGGGAAGCTGGAGACAATGAGCAGTTCTTC.

V gene TRBV19 combines with J gene TRBJ2-7, with D possibly being TRBD1 or TRBD2 (5 bases each). Trimming pared 5 bases from V and 7 bases from J, leaving 18 bases between. The CDR3 has 14 amino acids. Germline-derived CDR1 and CDR2 are LNHDA and SQIVND (reference sequence). The CDR3 sequence: CASSAGTALGEQYF. The CDR3 region has the DNA TGTGCCAGTAGTGCCGGGACGGCCCTTGGGGAGCAGTACTTC.

The CDR3 coding sequence is TGTGCCAGTAGTATAGCTCCAGGGCCGGATGGCTACACCTTC. This encodes CASSIAPGPDGYTF. The chain uses TRBV19 and TRBJ1-2; the D gene is possibly TRBD1 (5 bases). Germline lookup yields CDR1 LNHDA and CDR2 SQIVND (reference sequence). With 1 base removed from V and 6 bases from J, the gap between germline ends came to 12 bases. The CDR3 sequence is 14 residues long. Based on the CDR3 plus reference TRBV19 and TRBJ1-2, the full variable domain is DGGITQSPKYLFRKEGQNVTLSCEQNLNHDAMYWYRQDPGQGLRLIYYSQIVNDFQKGDIAEGYSVSREKKESFPLTVTSAQKNPTAFYLCASSIAPGPDGYTFGSGTRLTVV.

The chain is built from TRBV7-2 and TRBJ2-3; D not certain. The CDR3 has 12 residues. Germline CDR1 reads SGHTA; CDR2 reads FQGNSA. The V end was cut by 4 bases, the J end by 0 bases, with 2 bases between. DNA of the CDR3: TGTGCCAGCAGCTCGAGCACAGATACGCAGTATTTT. Residues: CASSSSTDTQYF. The full variable domain, in which reference TRBV7-2 and TRBJ2-3 provide the parts outside the CDR3, is GAGVSQSPSNKVTEKGKDVELRCDPISGHTALYWYRQSLGQGLEFLIYFQGNSAPDKSGLPSDRFSAERTGGSVSTLTIQRTQQEDSAVYLCASSSSTDTQYFGPGTRLTVL.